This T cell receptor beta chain was recorded in a study of vaccination and CD4 T cells after COVID-19. Study context: Typically, post-vaccine samples were obtained a median about 79 days after dose two, within a range of 14 to 241.

TCRdb reanalysed the PCR reads using MiXCR and keeps one entry per CDR3 protein. The sample records some 18,000 distinct CDR3 sequences, just over 60% being singletons. The CDR3 loop spans 17 amino acids. V shed 7 bases and J 7 bases; nucleotides not matched to a gene: 19. Germline values: CDR1 SNHLY, CDR2 FYNNEI. Comment on this clonotype: Its antigen is not identified.

Study-level points and caveats: The great majority, 304 of 307 vaccine-specific clones, proved spike mono-reactive in convalescent patients.

Source: CD4+ T cells from blood, taken after SARS-CoV-2 vaccination. This clonotype was obtained from a human donor who had recovered from COVID-19. This chain joins TRBV2 and TRBJ1-2; the match to TRBD1 covers 9 bases. The CDR3 spells CASTLDRGSRAWSGYTF. In nucleotides, the CDR3 is TGTGCCAGCACCTTGGACAGGGGTAGCCGTGCGTGGTCTGGCTACACCTTC.